What follows are 26 T cell receptor beta chains derived from one specimen sequenced in a study of blood T cell repertoires in COVID-19. Measured with immunoSEQ multiplex PCR; TCRdb has only the in-frame clones, and not every one. The repertoire consists of some 57,000 clones, with approximately 86% occurring once and the leading ten covering roughly 0.94%. Sequenced sample: peripheral blood. These receptors were taken from a man in his 70s with acute or convalescent COVID-19.

V and J are TRBV5-4 and TRBJ2-7, with D perhaps TRBD1 (5 bases). This CDR3 spans 14 amino acids. Germline CDR1 reads SGHNT; CDR2 reads YYREEE (reference sequence). The V end lost 1 base, the J end lost 1 base, and 9 bases lay between the germline ends. CDR3 amino acids: CASSLRGGSYEQYF. The DNA for the CDR3 is TGTGCCAGCAGCTTGAGGGGTGGGTCCTACGAGCAGTACTTC.

The chain links TRBV7-2 to TRBJ2-4; D ambiguous. Germline-derived CDR1 and CDR2 are SGHTA and FQGNSA. The CDR3 spans 13 residues. Trimming cost V 10 bases and J 5 bases, with 15 bases left between them. CDR3 amino acids: CATRPEWQNIQYF. The DNA for the CDR3 is TGTGCCACGCGTCCGGAGTGGCAAAACATTCAGTACTTC.

The V gene is TRBV5-6, the J gene TRBJ2-2; weak D call: TRBD1 (5 bases). The ends were cut back, 4 bases at V and 0 bases at J, with 19 bases in the middle. Germline CDR1 reads SGHDT; CDR2 reads YYEEEE. This CDR3 contains 18 residues. The CDR3, as DNA: TGTGCCAGCAGCCAGCTTTTGGGGCCCTATTCGAACACCGGGGAGCTGTTTTTT. Its translation is CASSQLLGPYSNTGELFF. Together with reference TRBV5-6 and TRBJ2-2, the CDR3 gives the full variable domain: DAGVTQSPTHLIKTRGQQVTLRCSPKSGHDTVSWYQQALGQGPQFIFQYYEEEERQRGNFPDRFSGHQFPNYSSELNVNALLLGDSALYLCASSQLLGPYSNTGELFFGEGSRLTVL.

The table lists this clone with a few counts. This rearrangement joins TRBV6-6 to TRBJ1-1, with a possible D match to TRBD1 (5 bases). Trimming cost V 7 bases and J 3 bases, with 6 bases left between them. The CDR3 spans 11 residues. Looked up from germline, CDR1 is MNHNY and CDR2 is SVGAGI (reference sequence). The CDR3 DNA reads TGTGCCAGCACAGGGTACACTGAAGCTTTCTTT. This gives the protein CASTGYTEAFF.

The V gene is TRBV2, the J gene TRBJ2-5, with 9 bases matching TRBD1. Germline V gene data show CDR1 as SNHLY and CDR2 as FYNNEI. The length of the CDR3 is 14 residues. The V and J ends lost 5 bases and 5 bases, in that order; junction bases with no gene match: 6. The CDR3 region is CASSKGQGRETQYF. The CDR3 nucleotides are TGTGCCAGCAGTAAGGGACAGGGTCGCGAGACCCAGTACTTC.

The chain uses TRBV2 and TRBJ2-3; tentatively, D is TRBD2 (5 bases). V lost 4 bases and J lost 4, with 12 bases in between. CDR3 size: 14 residues. Germline loops: CDR1 SNHLY, CDR2 FYNNEI. This CDR3 is CASSAGISSDTQYF. In DNA, the CDR3 is TGTGCCAGCAGTGCCGGGATCTCGTCAGATACGCAGTATTTT.

This clone has only one observation. The V gene is TRBV20-1, the J gene TRBJ2-1; 9 nucleotides match TRBD2. Trimming at V came to 3 bases and at J to 9 bases, leaving 18 bases not matched to a gene. This CDR3 contains 17 residues. Germline V lookup: CDR1 DFQATT, CDR2 SNEGSKA (reference sequence). The DNA for the CDR3 is TGCAGTGCTAGTTCGGCTAGCGGGATCAGCAGCGTCGGTGAGCAGTTCTTC. This translates into CSASSASGISSVGEQFF.

This chain's CDR3 is CAWSAQVGAQYF. CDR3 nucleotide sequence: TGTGCCTGGAGTGCTCAAGTGGGGGCGCAGTACTTC. The rearrangement links TRBV30 to TRBJ2-7; possible D gene TRBD1, 6 bases. Trimming took 1 base from V and 9 from J, leaving 13 bases between them. The CDR3 is 12 residues long. The V gene's germline CDR1 is GTSNPN and CDR2 SVGIG (reference sequence). Together with reference TRBV30 and TRBJ2-7, the CDR3 gives the full variable domain: SQTIHQWPATLVQPVGSPLSLECTVEGTSNPNLYWYRQAAGRGLQLLFYSVGIGQISSEVPQNLSASRPQDRQFILSSKKLLLSDSGFYLCAWSAQVGAQYFGPGTRLTVT.

The gene calls are TRBV19 and TRBJ1-5, with unresolved D. Germline CDR1 reads LNHDA; CDR2 reads SQIVND (reference sequence). Trimming took off 7 bases at V and 0 bases at J, with 7 bases between the two ends. The CDR3 runs 13 residues. The CDR3 bases are TGTGCCAGTACTACCTATAGCAATCAGCCCCAGCATTTT. Its translation is CASTTYSNQPQHF. The full variable domain, in which reference TRBV19 and TRBJ1-5 provide the parts outside the CDR3, is DGGITQSPKYLFRKEGQNVTLSCEQNLNHDAMYWYRQDPGQGLRLIYYSQIVNDFQKGDIAEGYSVSREKKESFPLTVTSAQKNPTAFYLCASTTYSNQPQHFGDGTRLSIL.

The CDR3 spells CASTQNQPQHF. CDR3 DNA sequence: TGTGCCAGCACCCAAAATCAGCCCCAGCATTTT. The chain links TRBV28 to TRBJ1-5; D gene uncertain. Between the trimmed V and J ends, which lost 7 bases and 4 bases, there was a span of 5 bases. This CDR3 has 11 amino acids. In germline, CDR1 is MDHEN, CDR2 SYDVKM.

This clone was counted between two and nine times. Here the CDR3 reads CASSLALSNTGELFF. CDR3 nucleotide sequence: TGTGCCAGCAGCTTAGCGTTATCGAACACCGGGGAGCTGTTTTTT. V and J are TRBV7-9 and TRBJ2-2; D is unclear. The CDR3 length is 15 residues. Trimming removed 0 bases at V and 0 bases at J, with 5 bases between. Per the germline V gene, CDR1 is SEHNR and CDR2 is FQNEAQ (reference sequence).

The chain recombines TRBV5-1 with TRBJ2-7; 9 bases agree with TRBD1. This CDR3 spans 14 amino acids. Germline V gives CDR1 SGHRS, CDR2 YFSETQ. V lost 7 bases, J lost 3 bases, and 8 bases stayed unmatched. This CDR3 reads CASGTGTGLYEQYF. The CDR3 bases are TGCGCCAGCGGAACCGGGACAGGGCTCTACGAGCAGTACTTC. Full variable domain (missing parts from reference TRBV5-1 and TRBJ2-7): KAGVTQTPRYLIKTRGQQVTLSCSPISGHRSVSWYQQTPGQGLQFLFEYFSETQRNKGNFPGRFSGRQFSNSRSEMNVSTLELGDSALYLCASGTGTGLYEQYFGPGTRLTVT.

The chain joins TRBV28 to TRBJ2-1; the D is unclear. Trimming cost V 6 bases and J 3 bases, with 15 bases left between them. The CDR3 is 15 amino acids. Per germline, CDR1 MDHEN and CDR2 SYDVKM. This CDR3 is CASRTDWRDYNEQFF. The CDR3 DNA is TGTGCCAGCAGGACTGACTGGCGAGACTACAATGAGCAGTTCTTC.

The V call is TRBV6-5, the J call TRBJ1-5, with D perhaps matching TRBD1 (5 bases). The CDR3 sequence is 14 residues long. Per the germline V gene, CDR1 is MNHEY and CDR2 is SVGAGI. V lost 4 bases and J 7 bases, leaving 14 bases between the germline ends. In DNA, the CDR3 is TGTGCCAGCAGTTTGACGCAGGGAGGACAGCCCCAGCATTTT. It encodes CASSLTQGGQPQHF.

The J gene is TRBJ1-1, the V gene TRBV15; a weak D match, TRBD1 (5 bases). Deletions cut 4 bases from V and 1 base from J, with 19 bases between. Germline values: CDR1 LNHNV, CDR2 YYDKDF (reference sequence). The CDR3 totals 17 residues. The CDR3 loop is CATSIPTMGGSNTEAFF. The CDR3 nucleotides are TGTGCCACCAGCATCCCTACTATGGGGGGGTCGAACACTGAAGCTTTCTTT.

The chain links TRBV5-8 to TRBJ2-6, with D unresolved. This CDR3 comprises 14 residues. Deletions cut 4 bases from V and 4 bases from J, with 9 bases between. The V gene's germline CDR1 is SGHTS and CDR2 YDEGEE. Here the CDR3 reads CASSRNSGANVLTF. In DNA, the CDR3 is TGTGCCAGCAGCAGAAACTCGGGGGCCAACGTCCTGACTTTC.

The chain couples TRBV24-1 to TRBJ1-1; D possibly corresponds to TRBD1 (5 bases). In germline, CDR1 is KGHDR, CDR2 SFDVKD. This CDR3 is built from 15 residues. With 1 base removed from V and 5 bases from J, the gap between germline ends came to 13 bases. The chain's CDR3 is CATSDLTGGGTEAFF. The CDR3 region has the DNA TGTGCCACCAGTGATTTAACCGGGGGTGGTACTGAAGCTTTCTTT.

The sample holds one count of this clone. CDR3 residues: CASRRGAYEQYF. The CDR3 region has the DNA TGTGCCAGCAGACGGGGAGCCTACGAGCAGTACTTC. The chain carries TRBV6-5 and TRBJ2-7, with a possible D match to TRBD2 (5 bases). Trimming took off 6 bases at V and 2 bases at J, with 8 bases between the two ends. CDR1 MNHEY and CDR2 SVGAGI come from the germline V gene. The CDR3 runs 12 residues.

This clone showed up just a few times. Other nucleotide sequences from this sample produce the same CDR3. V gene TRBV15 combines with J gene TRBJ2-5; 8 bases are shared with TRBD2. From germline, CDR1 is LNHNV and CDR2 YYDKDF (reference sequence). Trimming removed 3 bases from V and 4 bases from J; junction bases left unmatched: 1. This CDR3 region has 13 residues. CDR3 nucleotides: TGTGCCACCAGCAGGGCGGGGGGAGAGACCCAGTACTTC. Protein: CATSRAGGETQYF.

The chain has TRBV28 and TRBJ2-2; maybe TRBD1 (6 bases). The CDR3 loop spans 14 amino acids. Germline CDR1 reads MDHEN; CDR2 reads SYDVKM. With 6 bases removed from V and 9 bases from J, the gap between germline ends came to 17 bases. The CDR3 reads CASSSDRTSRELFF. The DNA for the CDR3 is TGTGCCAGCAGCTCCGACAGGACCTCCCGGGAGCTGTTTTTT.

V is TRBV18 and J is TRBJ1-4, with 9 bases aligning to TRBD1. The trim removed 3 bases at V and 5 bases at J, leaving 4 bases unmatched. This CDR3 region has 15 residues. Germline CDR1 KGHSH, CDR2 LQKENI. CDR3 amino acids: CASSPGQGGNEKLFF. The CDR3 region has the DNA TGTGCCAGCTCACCGGGACAGGGTGGAAATGAAAAACTGTTTTTT. The full variable domain, completed using reference TRBV18 and TRBJ1-4, is NAGVMQNPRHLVRRRGQEARLRCSPMKGHSHVYWYRQLPEEGLKFMVYLQKENIIDESGMPKERFSAEFPKEGPSILRIQQVVRGDSAAYFCASSPGQGGNEKLFFGSGTQLSVL.

This chain joins TRBV30 and TRBJ1-1, with TRBD1 identical over 7 bases. This CDR3 spans 17 amino acids. The V and J ends lost 4 bases and 3 bases, in that order; junction bases with no gene match: 17. The germline V gene has CDR1 GTSNPN and CDR2 SVGIG (reference sequence). CDR3 sequence reads: CAWTGGARGYADTEAFF. CDR3 DNA: TGTGCCTGGACAGGTGGGGCCAGGGGGTACGCGGACACTGAAGCTTTCTTT. The full variable domain, with the rest looked up from reference TRBV30 and TRBJ1-1, is SQTIHQWPATLVQPVGSPLSLECTVEGTSNPNLYWYRQAAGRGLQLLFYSVGIGQISSEVPQNLSASRPQDRQFILSSKKLLLSDSGFYLCAWTGGARGYADTEAFFGQGTRLTVV.

This chain uses TRBV19 with TRBJ1-5; D may be TRBD1 (6 bases). V was pared by 5 bases and J by 4 bases, with 9 bases between. The V gene's germline CDR1 is LNHDA and CDR2 SQIVND (reference sequence). The CDR3 loop spans 13 amino acids. The chain's CDR3 is CASSLDSNQPQHF. CDR3 sequence (DNA): TGTGCCAGTAGTCTGGACAGTAATCAGCCCCAGCATTTT.

This clone was counted between two and nine times. The rearrangement uses TRBV27 and TRBJ2-7, with 12 bases lining up with TRBD2. The CDR3 consists of 18 residues. The germline V gene encodes CDR1 MNHEY and CDR2 SMNVEV (reference sequence). J lost 1 base, V lost 2 bases, and 9 bases had no gene match. Written as DNA, the CDR3 is TGTGCCAGCAGTTTAGGGCTAGCGGGAGGGGATAGGTCCTACGAGCAGTACTTC. It is translated as CASSLGLAGGDRSYEQYF.

V and J are TRBV20-1 and TRBJ2-7, with 8 bases lining up with TRBD2. The CDR3 has 14 amino acids. After removal of 3 bases from V and 8 bases from J, the junction contained 12 bases not matched to a gene. Germline CDR1 DFQATT, CDR2 SNEGSKA (reference sequence). The CDR3 loop is CSASGSSGGSQQYF. Here the CDR3 DNA reads TGCAGTGCTAGTGGGTCAAGCGGGGGTTCCCAGCAGTACTTC.

The gene calls are TRBV19 and TRBJ2-7, with 8 bases lining up with TRBD1. The V and J ends lost 11 bases and 3 bases, in that order; junction bases with no gene match: 12. The CDR3 has 14 residues. The germline V gene has CDR1 LNHDA and CDR2 SQIVND (reference sequence). In nucleotides, the CDR3 is TGTGCCTCCTCTCTTCCAGGGGGCGTCTACGAGCAGTACTTC. Its protein is CASSLPGGVYEQYF. Looking up the rest from reference TRBV19 and TRBJ2-7 gives the full variable domain: DGGITQSPKYLFRKEGQNVTLSCEQNLNHDAMYWYRQDPGQGLRLIYYSQIVNDFQKGDIAEGYSVSREKKESFPLTVTSAQKNPTAFYLCASSLPGGVYEQYFGPGTRLTVT.